Included here is one T cell receptor beta chain sequence, with context. The TCR beta repertoire was assessed by survey-level immunoSEQ sequencing. Repertoires were generated with immunoSEQ multiplex PCR, while TCRdb's copy carries only in-frame clones and drops some. The data show 55,000 to 70,000 clones, about 94% seen once. This CDR3 contains 12 residues. Trimming cost V 3 bases and J 8 bases, with 11 bases left between them. Germline V lookup: CDR1 SGHTS, CDR2 YDEGEE. This rearrangement joins TRBV5-8 to TRBJ1-2; D unclear. The sequencing input was PBMCs. This sequence was found in a man aged 35-49 years with rheumatoid arthritis. As DNA, the CDR3 is TGTGCCAGCAGCTATCGATCCCTCGGCTACACCTTC. It specifies CASSYRSLGYTF.